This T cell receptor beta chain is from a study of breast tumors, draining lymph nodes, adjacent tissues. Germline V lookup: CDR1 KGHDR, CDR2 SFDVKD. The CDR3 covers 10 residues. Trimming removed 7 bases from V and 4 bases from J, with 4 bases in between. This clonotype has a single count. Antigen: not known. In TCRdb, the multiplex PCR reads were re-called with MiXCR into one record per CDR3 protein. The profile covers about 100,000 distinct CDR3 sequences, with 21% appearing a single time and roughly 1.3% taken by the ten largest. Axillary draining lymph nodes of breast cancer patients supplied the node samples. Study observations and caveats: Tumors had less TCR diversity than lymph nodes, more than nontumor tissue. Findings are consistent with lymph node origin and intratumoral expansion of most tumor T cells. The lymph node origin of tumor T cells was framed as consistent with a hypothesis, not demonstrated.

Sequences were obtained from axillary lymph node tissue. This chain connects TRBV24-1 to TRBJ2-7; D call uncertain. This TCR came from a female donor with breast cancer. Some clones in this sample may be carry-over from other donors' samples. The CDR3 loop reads CATRSYEQYF. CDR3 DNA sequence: TGTGCCACCAGAAGTTACGAGCAGTACTTC.